A selection of T cell receptor beta chains follows, all from one sample in a study of monozygotic twins with cystic fibrosis. Using immunoSEQ multiplex PCR, the repertoire was profiled, and TCRdb retains in-frame clones only, with some absent. Among 30,000 to 35,000 clones listed, 92% were seen once. Sequencing was carried out using blood. The source of these receptors is a girl aged 2 to 10 with cystic fibrosis. CDR3s include the opening cysteine and the closing phenylalanine or tryptophan. The order of the fields is clone size, J gene, D gene, V gene, CDR3 protein, CDR3 DNA. D genes are given only for firm matches. A row's size may be missing; if present it is once, few, many or a size class.

clone_size: -; j_call: TRBJ1-2; d_call: -; v_call: TRBV5-6; cdr3_aa: CASSLGRDYGYTF; cdr3_nt: TGTGCCAGCAGCTTGGGGAGGGACTATGGCTACACCTTC
clone_size: -; j_call: TRBJ1-1; d_call: -; v_call: TRBV4-2; cdr3_aa: CASSQIPPGPLNTEAFF; cdr3_nt: TGTGCCAGCAGCCAAATTCCTCCAGGGCCGTTGAACACTGAAGCTTTCTTT
clone_size: -; j_call: TRBJ2-1; d_call: TRBD2; v_call: TRBV11-2; cdr3_aa: CASSLDLLAGVEQFF; cdr3_nt: TGTGCCAGCAGCTTAGATCTGCTAGCGGGAGTTGAGCAGTTCTTC
clone_size: -; j_call: TRBJ2-5; d_call: -; v_call: TRBV19; cdr3_aa: CASSLGAETQYF; cdr3_nt: TGTGCCAGTAGCCTGGGAGCAGAGACCCAGTACTTC
clone_size: -; j_call: TRBJ2-1; d_call: -; v_call: TRBV9; cdr3_aa: CASSVRASFHEQFF; cdr3_nt: TGTGCCAGCAGCGTGAGGGCATCGTTCCATGAGCAGTTCTTC
clone_size: -; j_call: TRBJ2-2; d_call: -; v_call: TRBV9; cdr3_aa: CASSADGYTGELFF; cdr3_nt: TGTGCCAGCAGCGCGGACGGATACACCGGGGAGCTGTTTTTT
clone_size: -; j_call: TRBJ1-1; d_call: -; v_call: TRBV9; cdr3_aa: CASSVGEAQTEAFF; cdr3_nt: TGTGCCAGCAGCGTAGGTGAGGCACAAACTGAAGCTTTCTTT
clone_size: -; j_call: TRBJ2-1; d_call: TRBD2; v_call: TRBV9; cdr3_aa: CASSEKGLAGPNEQFF; cdr3_nt: TGTGCCAGCAGCGAGAAGGGACTAGCGGGTCCCAATGAGCAGTTCTTC
clone_size: -; j_call: TRBJ2-1; d_call: -; v_call: TRBV7-9; cdr3_aa: CASSPPGDEQFF; cdr3_nt: TGTGCCAGCAGCCCCCCCGGGGATGAGCAGTTCTTC
clone_size: -; j_call: TRBJ1-2; d_call: -; v_call: TRBV6-5; cdr3_aa: CASSYGRGPDGYTF; cdr3_nt: TGTGCCAGCAGTTACGGTCGGGGACCCGATGGCTACACCTTC
clone_size: -; j_call: TRBJ2-7; d_call: TRBD2; v_call: TRBV4-3; cdr3_aa: CASSQVSGGSSIEQYF; cdr3_nt: TGCGCCAGCAGCCAAGTTTCTGGCGGGAGTTCTATCGAGCAGTACTTC
clone_size: -; j_call: TRBJ2-7; d_call: -; v_call: TRBV6-5; cdr3_aa: CASSYSAANYEQYF; cdr3_nt: TGTGCCAGCAGTTATTCTGCAGCAAACTACGAGCAGTACTTC
clone_size: few; j_call: TRBJ1-6; d_call: -; v_call: TRBV4-2; cdr3_aa: CASSHSGEYSPLHF; cdr3_nt: TGTGCCAGCAGCCACTCCGGAGAGTATTCACCCCTCCACTTT
clone_size: few; j_call: TRBJ1-1; d_call: TRBD1; v_call: TRBV7-2; cdr3_aa: CASSFPGQGARNAFF; cdr3_nt: TGTGCCAGCAGCTTCCCGGGACAGGGGGCGCGTAATGCTTTCTTT
clone_size: -; j_call: TRBJ1-2; d_call: TRBD1; v_call: TRBV15; cdr3_aa: CATAPGTASNYGYTF; cdr3_nt: TGTGCCACCGCCCCCGGGACAGCTTCTAACTATGGCTACACCTTC
clone_size: -; j_call: TRBJ2-7; d_call: TRBD2; v_call: TRBV7-9; cdr3_aa: CASSFPGLLYEQYF; cdr3_nt: TGTGCCAGCAGCTTCCCGGGACTACTATACGAGCAGTACTTC
clone_size: -; j_call: TRBJ1-1; d_call: -; v_call: TRBV18; cdr3_aa: CASSPFSNTEAFF; cdr3_nt: TGTGCCAGCTCACCGTTCTCGAACACTGAAGCTTTCTTT
clone_size: -; j_call: TRBJ1-1; d_call: -; v_call: TRBV18; cdr3_aa: CASSPPGSPGYTEAFF; cdr3_nt: TGTGCCAGCTCACCCCCGGGGTCCCCAGGGTACACTGAAGCTTTCTTT
clone_size: -; j_call: TRBJ1-3; d_call: -; v_call: TRBV7-9; cdr3_aa: CASSATGAGNTIYF; cdr3_nt: TGTGCCAGCAGCGCGACAGGCGCTGGAAACACCATATATTTT
clone_size: -; j_call: TRBJ2-2; d_call: -; v_call: TRBV5-5; cdr3_aa: CASSLDGTYTGELFF; cdr3_nt: TGTGCCAGCAGCTTGGACGGGACTTACACCGGGGAGCTGTTTTTT
clone_size: -; j_call: TRBJ1-1; d_call: TRBD1; v_call: TRBV5-1; cdr3_aa: CASSRNRGLNTEAFF; cdr3_nt: TGCGCCAGCAGCCGGAACAGGGGGCTGAACACTGAAGCTTTCTTT
clone_size: once; j_call: TRBJ1-6; d_call: -; v_call: TRBV4-1; cdr3_aa: CASSHLDKLNSPLHF; cdr3_nt: TGCGCCAGCAGCCATCTTGACAAGCTTAATTCACCCCTCCACTTT
clone_size: -; j_call: TRBJ1-2; d_call: -; v_call: TRBV10-1; cdr3_aa: CASNLGRGRAYGYTF; cdr3_nt: TGCGCCAGCAATCTAGGTCGAGGCAGGGCTTATGGCTACACCTTC
clone_size: -; j_call: TRBJ2-7; d_call: -; v_call: TRBV11-2; cdr3_aa: CASSLGSTSEEQYF; cdr3_nt: TGTGCCAGCAGCTTAGGCTCTACCTCCGAGGAGCAGTACTTC
clone_size: -; j_call: TRBJ1-2; d_call: -; v_call: TRBV7-2; cdr3_aa: CASSESRGGYTF; cdr3_nt: TGTGCCAGCAGCGAAAGTAGAGGAGGCTACACCTTC
clone_size: -; j_call: TRBJ2-3; d_call: -; v_call: TRBV14; cdr3_aa: CASSQVRGGDTQYF; cdr3_nt: TGTGCCAGCAGCCAAGTCAGGGGCGGGGATACGCAGTATTTT
clone_size: -; j_call: TRBJ1-5; d_call: -; v_call: TRBV27; cdr3_aa: CASRGTGGDQPQHF; cdr3_nt: TGTGCCAGCAGGGGAACGGGAGGGGATCAGCCCCAGCATTTT
clone_size: -; j_call: TRBJ2-7; d_call: -; v_call: TRBV5-4; cdr3_aa: CASSATGSPYEQYF; cdr3_nt: TGTGCCAGCAGCGCAACCGGGTCTCCCTACGAGCAGTACTTC
clone_size: -; j_call: TRBJ2-7; d_call: -; v_call: TRBV6-1; cdr3_aa: CASTLGGGNEQYF; cdr3_nt: TGTGCCAGCACCCTTGGGGGAGGAAACGAGCAGTACTTC
clone_size: few; j_call: TRBJ2-3; d_call: TRBD2; v_call: TRBV5-4; cdr3_aa: CASSYPLAGGGTDTQYF; cdr3_nt: TGTGCCAGCAGCTACCCCCTAGCGGGAGGGGGAACAGATACGCAGTATTTT
clone_size: -; j_call: TRBJ1-2; d_call: -; v_call: TRBV27; cdr3_aa: CASSSNRGYGYTF; cdr3_nt: TGTGCCAGCAGTAGCAACAGAGGATATGGCTACACCTTC
clone_size: -; j_call: TRBJ2-1; d_call: TRBD2; v_call: TRBV9; cdr3_aa: CASSRMGLAGNEQFF; cdr3_nt: TGTGCCAGCAGCAGGATGGGACTAGCGGGAAATGAGCAGTTCTTC
clone_size: once; j_call: TRBJ2-1; d_call: -; v_call: TRBV5-6; cdr3_aa: CASSSSGLSYNEQFF; cdr3_nt: TGTGCCAGCAGCTCCTCGGGACTCTCCTACAATGAGCAGTTCTTC
clone_size: few; j_call: TRBJ2-7; d_call: -; v_call: TRBV2; cdr3_aa: CAIRRESSYEQYF; cdr3_nt: TGTGCCATTCGCAGGGAGAGCTCCTACGAGCAGTACTTC
clone_size: -; j_call: TRBJ1-1; d_call: TRBD1; v_call: TRBV30; cdr3_aa: CAWSVQGGAEAFF; cdr3_nt: TGTGCCTGGAGTGTACAGGGGGGGGCCGAAGCTTTCTTT
clone_size: -; j_call: TRBJ2-1; d_call: TRBD1; v_call: TRBV19; cdr3_aa: CASRAGQGSSYNEQFF; cdr3_nt: TGTGCCAGTAGAGCGGGACAGGGTAGCTCCTACAATGAGCAGTTCTTC
clone_size: -; j_call: TRBJ1-2; d_call: -; v_call: TRBV5-4; cdr3_aa: CASSPLEPSRGNGYTF; cdr3_nt: TGTGCCAGCAGCCCCCTCGAACCTAGCAGGGGTAACGGCTACACCTTC
clone_size: -; j_call: TRBJ2-1; d_call: TRBD2; v_call: TRBV27; cdr3_aa: CASSFQAGGQKQFF; cdr3_nt: TGTGCCAGCAGTTTTCAAGCGGGGGGGCAAAAGCAGTTCTTC
clone_size: -; j_call: TRBJ2-3; d_call: -; v_call: TRBV29-1; cdr3_aa: CSVEDRARGSTDTQYF; cdr3_nt: TGCAGCGTTGAAGATCGAGCAAGAGGGAGCACAGATACGCAGTATTTT
clone_size: -; j_call: TRBJ1-1; d_call: -; v_call: TRBV7-6; cdr3_aa: CASSIGTGSEAFF; cdr3_nt: TGTGCCAGCAGCATAGGGACGGGGAGTGAAGCTTTCTTT
clone_size: -; j_call: TRBJ1-2; d_call: -; v_call: TRBV6-5; cdr3_aa: CASTQAHTPYGYTF; cdr3_nt: TGTGCCAGCACCCAGGCCCATACGCCCTATGGCTACACCTTC
clone_size: -; j_call: TRBJ1-2; d_call: TRBD1; v_call: TRBV27; cdr3_aa: CASSLGTGGNYGYTF; cdr3_nt: TGTGCCAGCAGTTTGGGGACAGGGGGCAACTATGGCTACACCTTC
clone_size: -; j_call: TRBJ2-7; d_call: -; v_call: TRBV5-1; cdr3_aa: CASSLEPGYEQYF; cdr3_nt: TGCGCCAGCAGCTTGGAGCCAGGGTACGAGCAGTACTTC
clone_size: -; j_call: TRBJ1-4; d_call: -; v_call: TRBV7-9; cdr3_aa: CASSFFREDSEKLFF; cdr3_nt: TGTGCCAGCAGCTTTTTTCGGGAAGACAGTGAAAAACTGTTTTTT
clone_size: -; j_call: TRBJ1-1; d_call: -; v_call: TRBV10-2; cdr3_aa: CASSDRNTEAFF; cdr3_nt: TGCGCCAGCAGTGACAGAAACACTGAAGCTTTCTTT
clone_size: -; j_call: TRBJ2-1; d_call: TRBD1; v_call: TRBV19; cdr3_aa: CASSAGQGGEQFF; cdr3_nt: TGTGCCAGTAGTGCAGGACAGGGCGGGGAGCAGTTCTTC
clone_size: -; j_call: TRBJ1-6; d_call: -; v_call: TRBV28; cdr3_aa: CASSLYGGVRSHNSPLHF; cdr3_nt: TGTGCCAGCAGTTTATACGGAGGGGTACGTTCCCATAATTCACCCCTCCACTTT
clone_size: -; j_call: TRBJ2-2; d_call: -; v_call: TRBV13; cdr3_aa: CASSPGGNTGELFF; cdr3_nt: TGTGCCAGCAGCCCTGGAGGGAACACCGGGGAGCTGTTTTTT
clone_size: -; j_call: TRBJ2-1; d_call: -; v_call: TRBV7-6; cdr3_aa: CASSPRVGGYNEQFF; cdr3_nt: TGTGCCAGCAGCCCCCGTGTCGGGGGATACAATGAGCAGTTCTTC
clone_size: once; j_call: TRBJ2-3; d_call: TRBD2; v_call: TRBV2; cdr3_aa: CASPSGSGDTQYF; cdr3_nt: TGTGCCAGCCCGAGCGGGAGTGGGGATACGCAGTATTTT
clone_size: -; j_call: TRBJ2-7; d_call: TRBD1; v_call: TRBV7-9; cdr3_aa: CASSGKMTGGHSYEQYF; cdr3_nt: TGTGCCAGCAGCGGTAAGATGACAGGGGGCCACTCCTACGAGCAGTACTTC
clone_size: -; j_call: TRBJ2-6; d_call: -; v_call: TRBV10-3; cdr3_aa: CASMTVSGANVLTF; cdr3_nt: TGTGCCAGCATGACCGTCTCTGGGGCCAACGTCCTGACTTTC
clone_size: -; j_call: TRBJ2-1; d_call: -; v_call: TRBV28; cdr3_aa: CASTWGGASYNEQFF; cdr3_nt: TGTGCCAGCACCTGGGGGGGGGCCTCCTACAATGAGCAGTTCTTC
clone_size: -; j_call: TRBJ2-1; d_call: -; v_call: TRBV9; cdr3_aa: CASSLSPGPVGVNEQFF; cdr3_nt: TGTGCCAGCAGCTTATCTCCGGGGCCTGTCGGTGTCAATGAGCAGTTCTTC
clone_size: -; j_call: TRBJ1-1; d_call: TRBD1; v_call: TRBV28; cdr3_aa: CASSPPGTGNTEAFF; cdr3_nt: TGTGCCAGCAGTCCCCCCGGGACAGGGAACACTGAAGCTTTCTTT
clone_size: -; j_call: TRBJ2-7; d_call: -; v_call: TRBV28; cdr3_aa: CASRHLTGSYYEQYF; cdr3_nt: TGTGCCAGCAGACACCTTACAGGTTCTTACTACGAGCAGTACTTC
clone_size: once; j_call: TRBJ1-2; d_call: -; v_call: TRBV7-2; cdr3_aa: CASSLVARSVANYGYTF; cdr3_nt: TGTGCCAGCAGCTTAGTGGCCAGAAGCGTAGCTAACTATGGCTACACCTTC
clone_size: -; j_call: TRBJ1-2; d_call: TRBD1; v_call: TRBV6-5; cdr3_aa: CASSRGPDRGPYTF; cdr3_nt: TGTGCCAGCAGCCGGGGCCCGGACAGGGGGCCCTACACCTTC
clone_size: -; j_call: TRBJ2-2; d_call: -; v_call: TRBV7-6; cdr3_aa: CASSFQTLAGELFF; cdr3_nt: TGTGCCAGCAGCTTCCAGACACTTGCTGGGGAGCTGTTTTTT
clone_size: few; j_call: TRBJ2-7; d_call: TRBD2; v_call: TRBV6-1; cdr3_aa: CASSEAETSGYEQYF; cdr3_nt: TGTGCCAGCAGTGAAGCCGAGACTAGCGGATACGAGCAGTACTTC